This TCR beta chain was identified during a study of T cell repertoires in cytomegalovirus infection. About the research overall: From public TCR beta signatures came an indication of both CMV infection and matching HLA type. Regarding the study as a whole: It was HLA-C-restricted CMV-specific TCR beta clonotypes that dominated the response ex vivo. Of the TCR beta families, the public ones yielded a cumulative frequency that identified carriers of CMV plus the relevant HLA.

This CDR3 contains 14 residues. After removal of 4 bases from V and 4 bases from J, the junction contained 6 bases not matched to a gene. Germline V gives CDR1 SQVTM, CDR2 ANQGSEA. TCRdb reanalysed the reads using MiXCR and keeps one entry per CDR3 protein. The table records 350,000 to 500,000 distinct CDR3 sequences, roughly 30% of them present only once. Remarks on this clonotype: Its antigen remains unidentified.

The source of this sequence is a human donor in good health (CMV status not recorded). Some clones in this sample may be carry-over from other donors' samples. This chain joins TRBV29-1 and TRBJ2-7, with 11 nucleotides matching TRBD2. Sample: PBMCs. This chain's CDR3 is CSVVVRTSGYEQYF. The CDR3 bases are TGCAGCGTTGTTGTTCGGACTAGCGGGTACGAGCAGTACTTC.